This T cell receptor beta chain comes out of a study of T cell clonotyping in hematopoietic cell transplantation. Germline assignment: CDR1 SGDLS and CDR2 YYNGEE. This CDR3 has 15 amino acids. V was shortened by 0 bases and J by 0 bases, with 9 bases between the two germline ends. The protocol was immunoSEQ multiplex PCR, while the TCRdb copy is restricted to in-frame clones and leaves out a portion. The table lists roughly 40,000 clones, roughly 96% of them singletons. As concerns this clone: Its cognate antigen is unknown.

Overall study findings and caveats: After transplant, recipient diversity fell while pathologically expanded clonotypes grew through day 180.

Sequencing was carried out using peripheral blood mononuclear cells. V and J are TRBV9 and TRBJ1-1; D remains unclear. The clonotype originates from a man aged 30 to 45 in good health. Some clones in this sample may be carry-over from other donors' samples. DNA of the CDR3: TGTGCCAGCAGCGTAGGTTGGGGATTGAACACTGAAGCTTTCTTT. Amino acid sequence: CASSVGWGLNTEAFF.